This TCR beta chain originates from a study of spatial heterogeneity in lung cancer. Overall study findings and caveats: It was found that expanded intratumoral alpha and beta TCR counts tracked tumor mutation counts.

Time point reported: sample taken at primary tumor resection. Samples came from some 71 TRACERx patients with untreated early-stage lung cancer. From tumor, nontumor lung or frozen PBMC, whole RNA was taken unsorted for sequencing. This clonotype was found a few times. Its antigen is currently unknown. Since it is a stray read in a library aimed at alpha chains, this beta chain has a size that is not meaningful. Trimming took off 0 bases at V and 1 base at J, with 10 bases between the two ends. The germline gives CDR1 SGHRS, CDR2 YFSETQ. CDR3 length: 15 amino acids. The presence of a unique molecular identifier marked each TCR cDNA molecule. In TCRdb, the 5' RACE reads were re-called with MiXCR into one record per CDR3 protein. The sample lists some 11,000 distinct CDR3 sequences; under 6.5% were seen once.

The clonotype originates from a male donor with early-stage non-small cell lung cancer. The V call is TRBV5-1, the J call TRBJ1-1; no definite D call. Sequences were derived from lung tumor tissue, sampled at surgery. The CDR3 sequence: CASSLVAGSNTEAFF. Here the CDR3 DNA reads TGCGCCAGCAGCTTGGTGGCGGGTTCGAACACTGAAGCTTTCTTT. The full variable domain, rest sourced from reference TRBV5-1 and TRBJ1-1, is KAGVTQTPRYLIKTRGQQVTLSCSPISGHRSVSWYQQTPGQGLQFLFEYFSETQRNKGNFPGRFSGRQFSNSRSEMNVSTLELGDSALYLCASSLVAGSNTEAFFGQGTRLTVV.